This TCR beta chain is from a study of cytomegalovirus exposure and HLA in healthy donors. Primers for the PCR totalled 60 Vbeta and 13 Jbeta. This table comes from immunoSEQ multiplex PCR, and its TCRdb copy is limited to in-frame clones, with some not included. In the table there are around 110,000 clones, over 8% of which are singletons. As for this clone: Its antigen is not identified.

Study observations and caveats: According to reports, the classifier identified cytomegalovirus status with high specificity and sensitivity. The authors later linked a missense DCLRE1C variant to TCR beta V- and J-gene trimming. As a later analysis showed, several of the most significant clusters appeared to be linked to common viral pathogens.

Trimming removed 3 bases from V and 5 bases from J, with 14 bases in between. This CDR3 is built from 14 residues. Germline CDR1 and CDR2: SEHNR and FQNEAQ (reference sequence). Sequencing was done on a sample of PBMCs. This sequence joins TRBV7-9 and TRBJ2-7; D is unclear. The sequence came from a man aged 30-40 years in good health and CMV-seronegative. This chain's CDR3 is CASSFAAIRDEQYF. The DNA for the CDR3 is TGTGCCAGCAGCTTCGCGGCCATCCGAGACGAGCAGTACTTC.